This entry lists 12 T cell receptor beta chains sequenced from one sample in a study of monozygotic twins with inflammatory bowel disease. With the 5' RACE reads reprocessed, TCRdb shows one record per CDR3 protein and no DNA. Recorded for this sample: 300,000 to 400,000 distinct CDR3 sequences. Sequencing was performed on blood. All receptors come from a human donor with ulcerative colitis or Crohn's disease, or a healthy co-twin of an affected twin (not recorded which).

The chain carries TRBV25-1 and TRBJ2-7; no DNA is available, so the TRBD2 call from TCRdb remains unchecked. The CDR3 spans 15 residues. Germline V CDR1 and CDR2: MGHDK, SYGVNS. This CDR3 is CASSDPSRAAYEQYF.

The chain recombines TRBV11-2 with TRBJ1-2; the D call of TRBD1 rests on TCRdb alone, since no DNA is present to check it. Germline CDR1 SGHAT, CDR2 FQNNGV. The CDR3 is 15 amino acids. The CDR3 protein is CASSPSGTDFYGYTF.

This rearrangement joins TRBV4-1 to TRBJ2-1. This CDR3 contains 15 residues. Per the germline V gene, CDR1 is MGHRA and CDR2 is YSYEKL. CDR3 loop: CASSPRTGSYNEQFF.

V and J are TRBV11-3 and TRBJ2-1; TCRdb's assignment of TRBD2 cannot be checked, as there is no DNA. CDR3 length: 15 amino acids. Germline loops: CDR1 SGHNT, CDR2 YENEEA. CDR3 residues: CASSRSLADDNEQFF.

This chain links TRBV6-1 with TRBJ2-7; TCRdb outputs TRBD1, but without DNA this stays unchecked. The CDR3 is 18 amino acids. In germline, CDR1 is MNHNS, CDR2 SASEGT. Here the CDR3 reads CASSLRRTGTGLVSEQYF.

CDR3 sequence reads: CASRTQAGVTSYNEQFF. This sequence joins TRBV27 and TRBJ2-1; TCRdb gives TRBD2 as the D gene, but with no DNA this cannot be confirmed. Germline V gene lookup returns CDR1 MNHEY and CDR2 SMNVEV (reference sequence). The CDR3 is 17 residues long.

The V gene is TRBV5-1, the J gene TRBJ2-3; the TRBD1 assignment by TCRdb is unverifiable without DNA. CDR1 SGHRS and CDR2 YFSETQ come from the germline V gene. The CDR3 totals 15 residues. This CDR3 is CASSPTGGSPGTQYF.

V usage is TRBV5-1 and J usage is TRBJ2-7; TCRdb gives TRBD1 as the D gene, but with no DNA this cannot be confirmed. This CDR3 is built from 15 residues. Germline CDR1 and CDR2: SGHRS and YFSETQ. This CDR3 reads CASSLGTGTGYEQYF.

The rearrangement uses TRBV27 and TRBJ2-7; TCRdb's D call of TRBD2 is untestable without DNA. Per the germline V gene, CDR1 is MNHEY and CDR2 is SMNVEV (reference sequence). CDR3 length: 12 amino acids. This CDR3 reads CASRTSGTLQYF.

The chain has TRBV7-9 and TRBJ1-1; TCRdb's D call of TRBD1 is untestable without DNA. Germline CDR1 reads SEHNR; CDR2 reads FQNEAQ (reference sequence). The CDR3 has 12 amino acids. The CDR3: CASSPGATEAFF.

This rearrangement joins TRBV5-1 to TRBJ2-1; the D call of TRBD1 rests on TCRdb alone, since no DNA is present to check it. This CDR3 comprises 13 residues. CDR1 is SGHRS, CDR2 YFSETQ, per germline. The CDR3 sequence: CASSFPGFNEQFF.

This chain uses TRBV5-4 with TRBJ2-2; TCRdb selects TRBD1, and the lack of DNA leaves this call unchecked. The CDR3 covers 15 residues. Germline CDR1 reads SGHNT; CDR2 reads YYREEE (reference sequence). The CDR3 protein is CASSPSGQLAGELFF.